This T cell receptor (beta chain) was captured by sequencing in a study of blood T cell repertoires in COVID-19. Overall study: Collection of acute and convalescent COVID-19 samples took place in the United States, Italy and Spain. T cells, B-cell-depleted T cells, or PBMCs supplied cDNA or gDNA.

Germline CDR1 is MNHEY and CDR2 is SMNVEV (reference sequence). The CDR3 has 14 residues. After removal of 2 bases from V and 6 bases from J, the junction contained 1 base not matched to a gene. Study processing details: Scientists estimated how many nucleated cells there were by amplifying reference gene primers. This table comes from immunoSEQ multiplex PCR, and its TCRdb copy is limited to in-frame clones, with some not included. The D gene and trimming were derived from the DNA, and the V and J assignments and clone size from that table. The data hold around 99,000 clones, with 60% to 85% observed a single time.

Specimen: peripheral blood. The clonotype originates from a human donor in a cohort sampled during active or convalescent COVID-19. The chain has TRBV27 and TRBJ1-6, with 7 bases fitting TRBD1. CDR3 sequence reads: CASSLRGLNSPLHF. CDR3 bases: TGTGCCAGCAGTTTAAGGGGGCTTAATTCACCCCTCCACTTT.